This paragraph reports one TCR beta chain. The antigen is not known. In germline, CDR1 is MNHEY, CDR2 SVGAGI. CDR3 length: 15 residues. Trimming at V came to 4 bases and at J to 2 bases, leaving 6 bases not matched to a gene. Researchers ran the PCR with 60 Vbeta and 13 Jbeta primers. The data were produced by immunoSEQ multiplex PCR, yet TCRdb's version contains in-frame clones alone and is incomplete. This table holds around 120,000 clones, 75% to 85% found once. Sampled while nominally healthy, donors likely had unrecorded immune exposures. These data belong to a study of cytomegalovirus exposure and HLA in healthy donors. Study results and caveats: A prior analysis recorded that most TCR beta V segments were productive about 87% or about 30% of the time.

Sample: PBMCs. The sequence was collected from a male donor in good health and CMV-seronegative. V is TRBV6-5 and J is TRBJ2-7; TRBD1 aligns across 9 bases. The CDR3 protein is CASSSIRQGAYEQYF. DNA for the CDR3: TGTGCCAGCAGTTCGATCCGACAGGGGGCCTACGAGCAGTACTTC.